This is a list of T cell receptor beta chains from one sample in a study of CD8 T cells in Susac syndrome. One entry per CDR3 protein results from TCRdb running MiXCR on the immunoSEQ multiplex PCR reads. The table lists fewer than 85,000 distinct CDR3 sequences, around 94% of them singletons. The sequencing input was CD8+ T cells from PBMCs. The receptors were sampled from a human donor with Susac syndrome. Each CDR3 is given with its conserved first and last residue. Each record gives: CDR3 DNA, CDR3 protein, D gene, V gene, clone size, J gene, CDR3 length. The D gene is left open where the match is weak. Size is stated for part of the rows, as once, few or many counts, or as a class when the clone is expanded.

TGTGCCAGCAGGGGACCACAGGGTATGGGGACTGAAGCTTTCTTT CASRGPQGMGTEAFF - TRBV2 once TRBJ1-1 15
TGCGCCAGCAGCCAAGGAGCGGGAGGCAATGAGCAGTTCTTC CASSQGAGGNEQFF TRBD2 TRBV4-1 - TRBJ2-1 14
TGTGCCACCAGTGATTTCCGGACAGGCTTGGGAGCTTTCTTT CATSDFRTGLGAFF TRBD1 TRBV24-1 - TRBJ1-1 14
TGTGCCAGCAGCCCTAGCCTTATAGCGGGGGGTACAGATACGCAGTATTTT CASSPSLIAGGTDTQYF TRBD2 TRBV28 - TRBJ2-3 17
TGTGCCAGCAGCGTAGGGGGGACACCGAATCAGCCCCAGCATTTT CASSVGGTPNQPQHF - TRBV9 - TRBJ1-5 15
TGTGCCAGCAGTGAAGGCGGGGGGCCTAGCACAGATACGCAGTATTTT CASSEGGGPSTDTQYF TRBD2 TRBV2 - TRBJ2-3 16
TGTGCCAGCAGCGCAAATGACAGACAAGAGACCCAGTACTTC CASSANDRQETQYF - TRBV9 - TRBJ2-5 14
TGTGCCAGCTCACCTAGGGAGGGGAGCTCCTACAATGAGCAGTTCTTC CASSPREGSSYNEQFF TRBD2 TRBV18 once TRBJ2-1 16
TGTGCCAGCAGCTTGGGGGGACTGAATCAGCCCCAGCATTTT CASSLGGLNQPQHF - TRBV7-8 - TRBJ1-5 14
TGTGCCAGCAGCTCCGGATGGGGGAGCTCCTACGAGCAGTACTTC CASSSGWGSSYEQYF - TRBV5-6 - TRBJ2-7 15
TGCGCCAGCAGCTTGGCTAGCGGGGGGTTACTCTCCTACAATGAGCAGTTCTTC CASSLASGGLLSYNEQFF TRBD2 TRBV5-1 few TRBJ2-1 18
TGTGCCAGCAGCCCAGGGCTAGCGGGAGTAGCCAAAAACATTCAGTACTTC CASSPGLAGVAKNIQYF TRBD2 TRBV7-8 - TRBJ2-4 17
TGTGCCAGCAGCGAGACCCTAACTAGCGGGGGGGCCACAGATACGCAGTATTTT CASSETLTSGGATDTQYF TRBD2 TRBV9 - TRBJ2-3 18
TGTGCCAGCAGTGGGCGCCGGGCTTTCTTT CASSGRRAFF - TRBV2 - TRBJ1-1 10
TGTGCCAGCAGCCCCGGACAGGTTAGCTCCTACGAGCAGTACTTC CASSPGQVSSYEQYF TRBD1 TRBV27 once TRBJ2-7 15
TGTGCCAGCAGCCGGACTAGCGGGGGGGTCCAAGAGACCCAGTACTTC CASSRTSGGVQETQYF TRBD2 TRBV7-9 - TRBJ2-5 16
TGTGCCAGCAGCCAAGAGTTATGGACAGGGGGCACCTACGAGCAGTACTTC CASSQELWTGGTYEQYF TRBD1 TRBV14 - TRBJ2-7 17